This T cell receptor beta chain was profiled in a study of Graves' ophthalmopathy and Graves' hyperthyroidism. Study-level findings and limits: Most expanded clonotypes from thyroid (those above 0.001 frequency) were also found in blood.

RNA transcripts served as template for amplifying TCR beta CDR3 sequences. Second-round multiplex PCR came after a first-round RT-PCR that employed HTBI primers. One entry per CDR3 protein, called by TCRdb with MiXCR from the multiplex PCR reads. The profile covers approximately 1.2 million distinct CDR3 sequences, with approximately 35% appearing a single time and around 10% taken by the ten largest. This clonotype was detected ten times or more. No antigen is known for it. This clonotype was sampled from an adult man with Graves' hyperthyroidism. The sequenced sample was peripheral blood or thyroid tissue (not recorded which).

CDR3 region: CASSHETDTNQPQHF. The CDR3 nucleotides are TGTGCCAGCAGCCACGAGACAGATACCAATCAGCCCCAGCATTTT. The chain links TRBV7-2 to TRBJ1-5; possible D gene TRBD1, 5 bases. Germline V lookup: CDR1 SGHTA, CDR2 FQGNSA. The CDR3 runs to 15 residues. V was trimmed by 5 bases and J by 3 bases, leaving 14 bases between them. The variable domain in full, with the rest retrieved from reference TRBV7-2 and TRBJ1-5, is GAGVSQSPSNKVTEKGKDVELRCDPISGHTALYWYRQSLGQGLEFLIYFQGNSAPDKSGLPSDRFSAERTGGSVSTLTIQRTQQEDSAVYLCASSHETDTNQPQHFGDGTRLSIL.